The sequence of this T cell receptor (beta chain) was determined in a study of T cells in women clearing cervical HPV infection. A remark on this clone: The observed sequence ends 3 residues before the CDR3 terminus, with the missing tail filled in from the germline J gene.

TCRdb keeps only in-frame clones here, not all; method: immunoSEQ multiplex PCR. The table lists roughly 23,000 clones. There are 15 residues in the CDR3. The ends were cut back, 2 bases at V and 2 bases at J, with 7 bases in the middle. Germline lookup yields CDR1 KGHSH and CDR2 LQKENI. Material for sequencing was blood buffy coat. The TCR sequence derives from a woman aged 18 to 75 with a cervical HPV16 infection that either progressed to CIN3+ or cleared (not recorded which). The chain has TRBV18 and TRBJ2-6; tentatively, D is TRBD1 (5 bases). The part of the CDR3 DNA that was read is TGTGCCAGCTCACCAGGCAGGGCTGGGGCCAACGTC. It translates to CASSPGRAGANV. The whole CDR3 protein is CASSPGRAGANVLTF.